Below, 10 T cell receptor beta chains from the same sample are listed, as sequenced in a study of blood T cell repertoires in COVID-19. Data came from immunoSEQ multiplex PCR; TCRdb stores just in-frame clones and leaves some out. The sample comprises about 260,000 clones, around 90% of which are singletons, and around 0.7% rests with the top ten. The specimen was peripheral blood. Receptor source: a human donor in a cohort sampled during active COVID-19.

The rearrangement joins TRBV18 to TRBJ1-1; unclear D gene. CDR3 length equals 15 residues. The germline V gene has CDR1 KGHSH and CDR2 LQKENI. The V and J ends lost 6 bases and 6 bases respectively, with 20 bases between them. The CDR3 protein is CASSLEGPTRPEAFF. In DNA, the CDR3 is TGTGCCAGCTCCCTCGAGGGCCCAACCCGCCCTGAAGCTTTCTTT.

This clone showed up just once. The V and J genes are TRBV6-5 and TRBJ1-2; 8 nucleotides agree with TRBD1. Germline-derived CDR1 and CDR2 are MNHEY and SVGAGI. After removal of 6 bases from V and 4 bases from J, the junction contained 10 bases not matched to a gene. This CDR3 spans 15 amino acids. CDR3 DNA sequence: TGTGCCAGCAGGAACTCCAGGGGGCGAGGCTATGGCTACACCTTC. Its translation: CASRNSRGRGYGYTF.

The chain uses TRBV7-3 and TRBJ2-7; 10 positions agree with TRBD1. Per germline, CDR1 SGHTA and CDR2 FQGTGA. This CDR3 contains 15 residues. Germline trimming cut 5 bases from V and 0 bases from J; bases unmatched to any gene: 4. The CDR3, as DNA: TGTGCCAGCAGCCTGACAGGGGGCGACTCCTACGAGCAGTACTTC. Amino acids: CASSLTGGDSYEQYF.

This chain connects TRBV9 to TRBJ1-4, with 7 nucleotides matching TRBD1. V was clipped by 5 bases and J by 6 bases; unmatched bases: 7. From germline, CDR1 is SGDLS and CDR2 YYNGEE. There are 14 residues in the CDR3. The CDR3, as DNA: TGTGCCAGCAGAGGACAGGATTTCGATGAAAAACTGTTTTTT. Encoded protein: CASRGQDFDEKLFF.

This sequence joins TRBV11-2 and TRBJ2-7; D is possibly TRBD2 (6 bases). V gave up 5 bases and J gave up 6 bases, with 14 bases separating them. The germline V gene encodes CDR1 SGHAT and CDR2 FQNNGV. The CDR3 is 13 residues long. As DNA, the CDR3 is TGTGCCAGCAGCCCCCCTCGGGGGAGCGAGCAGTACTTC. Translation gives CASSPPRGSEQYF.

The rearrangement uses TRBV19 and TRBJ1-4; 10 bases map to TRBD1. CDR3 length equals 17 residues. Unmatched junction bases numbered 5, after V lost 4 bases and J lost 0 bases. Germline lookup yields CDR1 LNHDA and CDR2 SQIVND (reference sequence). The DNA for the CDR3 is TGTGCCAGTAGTAACCCGGGACAGGGGTCAACTAATGAAAAACTGTTTTTT. It codes for CASSNPGQGSTNEKLFF.

This chain connects TRBV2 to TRBJ1-2; TRBD1 agrees at 8 bases. V dropped 7 bases and J dropped 7; count of bases not matched to a gene: 8. The CDR3 runs 13 residues. Germline values: CDR1 SNHLY, CDR2 FYNNEI. Here the CDR3 reads CASISSGGPGYTF. Here the CDR3 DNA reads TGTGCCAGCATATCATCAGGGGGCCCTGGCTACACCTTC.

V usage is TRBV6-1 and J usage is TRBJ1-5; no reliable D call. Germline-derived CDR1 and CDR2 are MNHNS and SASEGT. The CDR3 length is 15 residues. V lost 1 base, J lost 2 bases, and 9 bases lay in between. CDR3 DNA sequence: TGTGCCAGCAGTGAAGGAGTCGAGCGCAATCAGCCCCAGCATTTT. Translated, it gives CASSEGVERNQPQHF.

This clone has more than one count but fewer than ten. This chain uses TRBV9 with TRBJ2-3, with D perhaps TRBD1 (5 bases). Trimming removed 0 bases from V and 2 bases from J, with 13 bases in between. The CDR3 is 16 residues long. The germline gives CDR1 SGDLS, CDR2 YYNGEE. CDR3 sequence: CASSVDSRVFTDTQYF. The CDR3 DNA reads as TGTGCCAGCAGCGTAGATTCCAGGGTCTTCACAGATACGCAGTATTTT.

The V gene is TRBV3-1 (or the pseudogene TRBV3-2), the J gene TRBJ1-2; TRBD1 is a possible D gene (5 bases). The V and J ends lost 6 bases and 6 bases respectively, with 23 bases between them. Germline CDR1 is LGHDT and CDR2 is YNNKEL (reference sequence). CDR3 length: 16 amino acids. CDR3 DNA: TGTGCCAGCAGACCGAAATTGACAGACTCCAGGGATGGCTACACCTTC. It specifies CASRPKLTDSRDGYTF.